Listed here are 9 T cell receptor beta chains from one sample, sequenced in a study of cytomegalovirus exposure and HLA in healthy donors. The PCR employed 60 Vbeta primers together with 13 Jbeta primers. Method: immunoSEQ multiplex PCR; TCRdb's copy keeps in-frame clones and lacks some. Of 150,000 to 200,000 clones listed, approximately 80% are singletons. Sequences were obtained from PBMCs. These receptors all come from a female donor in good health and CMV-seronegative.

The chain recombines TRBV6-6 with TRBJ2-1, with D possibly matching TRBD1 (6 bases). CDR3 length equals 14 residues. Per germline, CDR1 MNHNY and CDR2 SVGAGI (reference sequence). V was clipped by 5 bases and J by 7 bases, with 15 bases between them. The CDR3 bases are TGTGCCAGCAGTCCGCAAACAGGGACGAATGAGCAGTTCTTC. It yields the protein CASSPQTGTNEQFF.

The rearrangement uses TRBV10-1 and TRBJ1-5; D gene ambiguous. CDR3 size: 15 residues. Trimming removed 0 bases from V and 8 bases from J, with 14 bases in between. Germline lookup yields CDR1 WNHNN and CDR2 SYGVQD (reference sequence). CDR3 sequence (DNA): TGCGCCAGCAGTGAGTCGATGGCGGGCCGGGAGCCCCAGCATTTT. Protein sequence: CASSESMAGREPQHF.

Concerning this clone itself: At the DNA level, this CDR3 is encoded by other sequences in the same sample as well. V usage is TRBV6-5 and J usage is TRBJ2-1; 11 bases are shared with TRBD2. In germline, CDR1 is MNHEY, CDR2 SVGAGI. This CDR3 contains 15 residues. J lost 7 bases, V lost 6 bases, and 8 bases had no gene match. Written as DNA, the CDR3 is TGTGCCAGCAGGCCTACCCGACTAGCGGGAAATGAGCAGTTCTTC. Residues: CASRPTRLAGNEQFF.

In regard to this clone: The identical CDR3 is also encoded by other nucleotide sequences in the sample. The chain couples TRBV5-6 to TRBJ2-3; unclear D gene. Trimming shortened V by 4 bases and J by 3 bases, and 6 bases separated the two germline ends. The germline V gene has CDR1 SGHDT and CDR2 YYEEEE. The CDR3 contains 12 residues. The CDR3 is CASSLQTDTQYF. Written as DNA, the CDR3 is TGTGCCAGCAGCCTACAGACAGATACGCAGTATTTT.

This clone has a single count. CDR3 DNA sequence: TGTGCCACCAGCAGAGACCGGGACTCCTACGAGCAGTACTTC. Translated: CATSRDRDSYEQYF. The chain uses TRBV15 and TRBJ2-7; tentatively, D is TRBD2 (5 bases). V was trimmed by 0 bases and J by 0 bases, leaving 6 bases between them. Germline assignment: CDR1 LNHNV and CDR2 YYDKDF (reference sequence). CDR3 length equals 14 residues.

The gene calls are TRBV19 and TRBJ2-5, with a possible D match to TRBD1 (6 bases). The tail of the sequence fits TRBJ2-7 better, so the J call may be wrong. Germline assignment: CDR1 LNHDA and CDR2 SQIVND (reference sequence). The CDR3 is 15 residues long. The CDR3 is CASSIQGRYSYEQYF. The CDR3 coding sequence is TGTGCCAGTAGTATACAGGGGCGATACTCCTACGAGCAGTACTTC.

The chain joins TRBV11-2 to TRBJ2-1; no clear D. Trimming cost V 5 bases and J 3 bases, with 14 bases left between them. From germline, CDR1 is SGHAT and CDR2 FQNNGV. The CDR3 is 15 amino acids. CDR3 sequence reads: CASSPRWAYYNEQFF. CDR3 DNA: TGTGCCAGCAGCCCCCGGTGGGCCTACTACAATGAGCAGTTCTTC.

Note on this clone: The sample holds other DNA sequences that translate to the same CDR3. V gene TRBV5-1 combines with J gene TRBJ2-3, with TRBD2 identical over 8 bases. The CDR3 runs 16 residues. V lost 0 bases, J lost 0 bases, and 3 bases stayed unmatched. Germline V gives CDR1 SGHRS, CDR2 YFSETQ. The CDR3 bases are TGCGCCAGCAGCTTGGGGCTAGCGGGCAGCACAGATACGCAGTATTTT. It translates to CASSLGLAGSTDTQYF.

The V call is TRBV4-3, the J call TRBJ2-6; D unclear. This CDR3 is 15 amino acids long. Per the germline V gene, CDR1 is LGHNA and CDR2 is YSLEER. V lost 0 bases to trimming and J lost 0 bases, with 3 bases between them. The CDR3 is CASSQDSSGANVLTF. The CDR3, as DNA: TGCGCCAGCAGCCAAGACAGCTCTGGGGCCAACGTCCTGACTTTC.